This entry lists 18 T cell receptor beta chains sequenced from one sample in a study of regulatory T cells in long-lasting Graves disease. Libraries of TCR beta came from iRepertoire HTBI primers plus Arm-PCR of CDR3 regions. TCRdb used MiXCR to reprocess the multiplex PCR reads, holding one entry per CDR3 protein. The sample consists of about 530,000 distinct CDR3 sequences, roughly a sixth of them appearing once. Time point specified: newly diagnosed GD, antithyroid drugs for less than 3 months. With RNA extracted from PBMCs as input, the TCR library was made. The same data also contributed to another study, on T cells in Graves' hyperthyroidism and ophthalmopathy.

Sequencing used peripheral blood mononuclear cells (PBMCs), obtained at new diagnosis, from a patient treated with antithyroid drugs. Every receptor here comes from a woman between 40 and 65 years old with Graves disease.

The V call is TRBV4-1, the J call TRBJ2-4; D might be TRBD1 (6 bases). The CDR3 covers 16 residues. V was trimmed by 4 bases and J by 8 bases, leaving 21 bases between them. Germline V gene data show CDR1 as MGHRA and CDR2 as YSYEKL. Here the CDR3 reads CASSLDRSNPEDIQYF. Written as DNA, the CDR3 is TGCGCCAGCAGCCTTGACAGGTCGAACCCTGAGGACATTCAGTACTTC.

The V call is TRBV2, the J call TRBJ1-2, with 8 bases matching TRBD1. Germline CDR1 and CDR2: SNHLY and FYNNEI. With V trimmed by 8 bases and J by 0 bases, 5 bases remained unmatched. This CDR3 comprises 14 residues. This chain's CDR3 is CASEGQATNYGYTF. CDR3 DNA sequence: TGTGCCAGCGAGGGACAGGCTACTAACTATGGCTACACCTTC.

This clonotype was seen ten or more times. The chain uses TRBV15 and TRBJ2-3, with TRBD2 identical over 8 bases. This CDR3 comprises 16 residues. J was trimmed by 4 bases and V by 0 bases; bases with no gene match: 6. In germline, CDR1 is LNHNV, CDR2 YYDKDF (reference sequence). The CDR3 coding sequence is TGTGCCACCAGCAGAGATAAGGGACTAGTGGCAGATACGCAGTATTTT. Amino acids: CATSRDKGLVADTQYF.

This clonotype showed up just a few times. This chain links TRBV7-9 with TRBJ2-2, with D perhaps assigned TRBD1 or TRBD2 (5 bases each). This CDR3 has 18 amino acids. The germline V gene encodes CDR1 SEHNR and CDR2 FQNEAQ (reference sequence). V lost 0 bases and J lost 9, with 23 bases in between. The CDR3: CASSLAVLGRGRNWELFF. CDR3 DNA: TGTGCCAGCAGCTTAGCAGTGTTGGGACGGGGAAGGAATTGGGAGCTGTTTTTT.

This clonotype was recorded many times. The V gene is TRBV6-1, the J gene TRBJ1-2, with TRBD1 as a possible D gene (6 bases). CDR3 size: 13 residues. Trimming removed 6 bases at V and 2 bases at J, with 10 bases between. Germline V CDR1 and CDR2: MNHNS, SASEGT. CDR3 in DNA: TGTGCCAGCAGACCGGACAGCAACTATGGCTACACCTTC. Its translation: CASRPDSNYGYTF.

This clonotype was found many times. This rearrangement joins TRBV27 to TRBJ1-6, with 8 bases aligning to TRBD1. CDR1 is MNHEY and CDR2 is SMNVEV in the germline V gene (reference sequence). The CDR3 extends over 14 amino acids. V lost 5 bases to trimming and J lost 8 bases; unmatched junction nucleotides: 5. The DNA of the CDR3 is TGTGCCAGCAGTCCCGGGACAGGACATTCACCCCTCCACTTT. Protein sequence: CASSPGTGHSPLHF.

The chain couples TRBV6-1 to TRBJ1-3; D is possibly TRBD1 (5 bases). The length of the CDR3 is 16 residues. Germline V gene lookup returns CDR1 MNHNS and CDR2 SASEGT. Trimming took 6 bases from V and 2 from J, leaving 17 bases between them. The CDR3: CASRSVDKQAGNTIYF. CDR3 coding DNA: TGTGCCAGCAGATCCGTGGACAAGCAAGCTGGAAACACCATATATTTT.

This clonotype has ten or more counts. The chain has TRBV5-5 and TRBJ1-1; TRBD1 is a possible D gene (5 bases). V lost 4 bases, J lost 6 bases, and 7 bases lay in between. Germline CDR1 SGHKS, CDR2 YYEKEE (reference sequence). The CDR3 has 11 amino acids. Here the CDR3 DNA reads TGTGCCAGCAGCAAGACAGCTGAAGCTTTCTTT. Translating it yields CASSKTAEAFF.

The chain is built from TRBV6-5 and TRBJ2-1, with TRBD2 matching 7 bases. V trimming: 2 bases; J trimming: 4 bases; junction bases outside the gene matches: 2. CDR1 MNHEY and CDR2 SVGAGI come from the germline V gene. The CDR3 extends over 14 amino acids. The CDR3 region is CASSYGEGYNEQFF. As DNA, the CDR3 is TGTGCCAGCAGTTACGGGGAGGGGTACAATGAGCAGTTCTTC.

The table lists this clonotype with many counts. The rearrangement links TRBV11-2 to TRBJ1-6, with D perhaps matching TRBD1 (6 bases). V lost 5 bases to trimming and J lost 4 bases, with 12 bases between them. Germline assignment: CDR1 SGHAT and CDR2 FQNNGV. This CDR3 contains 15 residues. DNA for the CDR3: TGTGCCAGCAGCGGAGGACAGAGGTATAATTCACCCCTCCACTTT. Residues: CASSGGQRYNSPLHF.

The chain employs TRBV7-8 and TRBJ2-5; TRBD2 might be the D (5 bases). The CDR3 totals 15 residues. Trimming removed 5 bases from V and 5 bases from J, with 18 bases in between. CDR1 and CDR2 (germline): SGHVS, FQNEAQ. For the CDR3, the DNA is TGTGCCAGCAGCGGCGGGCGATCCACCAGGGAGACCCAGTACTTC. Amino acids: CASSGGRSTRETQYF. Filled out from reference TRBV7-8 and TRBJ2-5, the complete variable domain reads GAGVSQSPRYKVAKRGQDVALRCDPISGHVSLFWYQQALGQGPEFLTYFQNEAQLDKSGLPSDRFFAERPEGSVSTLKIQRTQQEDSAVYLCASSGGRSTRETQYFGPGTRLLVL.

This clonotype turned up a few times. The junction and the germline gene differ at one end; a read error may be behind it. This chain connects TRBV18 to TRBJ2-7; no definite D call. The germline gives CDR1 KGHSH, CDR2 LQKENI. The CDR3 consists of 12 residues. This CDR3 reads CASPPDGYEQYF. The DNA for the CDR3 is TGTGCCAGCCCACCAGACGGGTACGAGCAGTACTTC.

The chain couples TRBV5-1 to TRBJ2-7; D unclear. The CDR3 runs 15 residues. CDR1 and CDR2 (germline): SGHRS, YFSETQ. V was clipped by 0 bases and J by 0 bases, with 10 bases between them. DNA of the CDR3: TGCGCCAGCAGCTTGGACGGGTTTCCCTCCTACGAGCAGTACTTC. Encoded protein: CASSLDGFPSYEQYF.

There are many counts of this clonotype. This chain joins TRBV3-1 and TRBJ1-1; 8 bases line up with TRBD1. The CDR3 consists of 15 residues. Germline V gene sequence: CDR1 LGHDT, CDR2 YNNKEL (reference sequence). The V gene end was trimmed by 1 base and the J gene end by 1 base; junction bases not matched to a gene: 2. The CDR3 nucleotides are TGTGCCAGCAGCCAAGCCGGGACAGGGAACACTGAAGCTTTCTTT. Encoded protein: CASSQAGTGNTEAFF.

CDR3 sequence reads: CASSWDRANEKLFF. CDR3 in DNA: TGTGCCAGCAGTTGGGACAGGGCTAATGAAAAACTGTTTTTT. The chain carries TRBV28 and TRBJ1-4; 9 bases are a match to TRBD1. CDR3 length: 14 amino acids. Losses at the gene ends were 4 bases for V and 3 bases for J; bases not matched to a gene: 0. Looked up from germline, CDR1 is MDHEN and CDR2 is SYDVKM.

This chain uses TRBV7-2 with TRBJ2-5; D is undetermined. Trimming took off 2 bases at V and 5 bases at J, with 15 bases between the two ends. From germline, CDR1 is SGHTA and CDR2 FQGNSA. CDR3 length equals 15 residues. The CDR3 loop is CASSLSGRVGETQYF. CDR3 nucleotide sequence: TGTGCCAGCAGCTTAAGTGGTAGAGTAGGGGAGACCCAGTACTTC.

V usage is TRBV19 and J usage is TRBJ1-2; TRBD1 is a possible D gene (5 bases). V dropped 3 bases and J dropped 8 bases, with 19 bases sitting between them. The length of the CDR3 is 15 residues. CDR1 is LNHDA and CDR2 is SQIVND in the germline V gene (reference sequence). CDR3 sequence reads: CASSIQGGPKEGYTF. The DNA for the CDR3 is TGTGCCAGTAGTATCCAGGGCGGGCCAAAGGAAGGCTACACCTTC.

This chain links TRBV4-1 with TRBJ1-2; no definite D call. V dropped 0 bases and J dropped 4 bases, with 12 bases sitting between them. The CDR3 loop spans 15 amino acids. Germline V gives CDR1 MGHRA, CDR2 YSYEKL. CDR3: CASSQDGWGAYGYTF. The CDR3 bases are TGCGCCAGCAGCCAAGACGGGTGGGGTGCCTATGGCTACACCTTC.